These T cell receptor beta chains were read from a single sample in a study of blood T cells in healthy people across ages. Each CDR3 protein is one row after TCRdb ran MiXCR on the 5' RACE reads. In the table there are hundreds of thousands of distinct CDR3 sequences, 40% to 50% of which are singletons. Sequencing used blood. Receptors originate from a man aged 55 to 70 in good health. CDR3s include the opening cysteine and the closing phenylalanine or tryptophan. Size is stated for part of the rows, as once, few or many counts, or as a class when the clone is expanded.

j_call: -
clone_size: -
v_call: TRBV7-2
cdr3_aa: CASSLAGAGKTQYF

j_call: TRBJ2-6
clone_size: few
v_call: TRBV4-1
cdr3_aa: CASSQDRNSGANVLTF

j_call: TRBJ1-4
clone_size: -
v_call: TRBV3-1
cdr3_aa: CASSPAGGANEKLFF

j_call: TRBJ2-5
clone_size: few
v_call: TRBV10-3
cdr3_aa: CAISDPRDIQETQYF

j_call: TRBJ2-7
clone_size: -
v_call: TRBV11-2
cdr3_aa: CASSHPGGGGYEQYF

j_call: TRBJ1-2
clone_size: -
v_call: TRBV20-1
cdr3_aa: CSASSTDLYGYTF

j_call: TRBJ1-1
clone_size: -
v_call: TRBV12-3/TRBV12-4
cdr3_aa: CATRFLGAEAFF

j_call: TRBJ2-1
clone_size: few
v_call: TRBV6-6
cdr3_aa: CASSAVRRGDEQFF

j_call: TRBJ2-5
clone_size: -
v_call: TRBV4-1
cdr3_aa: CASSLPGQGFTGLAAETQYF

j_call: TRBJ2-1
clone_size: -
v_call: TRBV7-2
cdr3_aa: CASSQGILGNEQFF

j_call: TRBJ1-1
clone_size: -
v_call: TRBV7-9
cdr3_aa: CASSWTVDTEAFF

j_call: TRBJ2-1
clone_size: -
v_call: TRBV6-5
cdr3_aa: CASRPTSGEYNEQFF

j_call: TRBJ2-2
clone_size: -
v_call: TRBV4-3
cdr3_aa: CASSQGSYGGNTGELFF

j_call: -
clone_size: few
v_call: TRBV7-2
cdr3_aa: CASSFGQVETQYF

j_call: TRBJ1-2
clone_size: -
v_call: TRBV27
cdr3_aa: CASSFGVGRDGYTF

j_call: TRBJ2-3
clone_size: few
v_call: TRBV29-1
cdr3_aa: CSVEQLGQYF

j_call: TRBJ2-7
clone_size: -
v_call: TRBV6-2/TRBV6-3
cdr3_aa: CASGDSSYEQYF

j_call: -
clone_size: -
v_call: TRBV4-3
cdr3_aa: CASSPYGGDSYNEQYF

j_call: TRBJ1-2
clone_size: -
v_call: TRBV20-1
cdr3_aa: CSARTVNYGYTF

j_call: TRBJ2-7
clone_size: once
v_call: TRBV5-6
cdr3_aa: CASSPAEGGASYEQYF

j_call: TRBJ2-7
clone_size: -
v_call: TRBV3-1
cdr3_aa: CASSRGASSYEQYF

j_call: TRBJ1-1
clone_size: few
v_call: TRBV29-1
cdr3_aa: CSVDQSAAFF

j_call: TRBJ2-7
clone_size: few
v_call: TRBV4-1
cdr3_aa: CASSQPGQGKYEQYF

j_call: TRBJ2-7
clone_size: -
v_call: TRBV20-1
cdr3_aa: CSASEGGWREQYF

j_call: TRBJ1-5
clone_size: -
v_call: TRBV27
cdr3_aa: CANSLSKNQPQHF

j_call: TRBJ2-7
clone_size: few
v_call: TRBV3-1
cdr3_aa: CASSPGTMYEQYF

j_call: TRBJ2-4
clone_size: -
v_call: TRBV4-3
cdr3_aa: CASSQEVLLLAKNIQYF

j_call: TRBJ2-3
clone_size: -
v_call: TRBV5-4
cdr3_aa: CASSLGHWRTDTQYF

j_call: TRBJ1-3
clone_size: -
v_call: TRBV4-3
cdr3_aa: CASSPGYSGNTIYF

j_call: TRBJ1-2
clone_size: few
v_call: TRBV5-1
cdr3_aa: CASSPDSRDGYTF

j_call: TRBJ2-7
clone_size: -
v_call: TRBV9
cdr3_aa: CASSVGVSGGGQYF

j_call: TRBJ2-1
clone_size: few
v_call: TRBV29-1
cdr3_aa: CSVDEGVLYNEQFF

j_call: TRBJ2-5
clone_size: -
v_call: TRBV2
cdr3_aa: CASSLWRSYERYF

j_call: TRBJ2-1
clone_size: few
v_call: TRBV29-1
cdr3_aa: CSVEDPAVGRNNEQFF

j_call: TRBJ2-5
clone_size: few
v_call: TRBV7-2
cdr3_aa: CASSLQSGGGETQYF

j_call: TRBJ1-1
clone_size: -
v_call: TRBV10-3
cdr3_aa: CAISERRDSPNTEAFF

j_call: TRBJ1-1
clone_size: -
v_call: TRBV21-1
cdr3_aa: CASSKKSYRGNTEAFF

j_call: TRBJ1-6
clone_size: few
v_call: TRBV7-2
cdr3_aa: CASSLVPEENSPLHF

j_call: TRBJ2-5
clone_size: -
v_call: TRBV18
cdr3_aa: CASSPLQGQETQYF

j_call: TRBJ2-1
clone_size: -
v_call: TRBV6-2/TRBV6-3
cdr3_aa: CASSPTGETQFF

j_call: TRBJ1-1
clone_size: -
v_call: TRBV25-1
cdr3_aa: CASRGQGHGEAFF